This passage covers 15 T cell receptor beta chains from one sample sequenced in a study of blood T cell repertoires in COVID-19. Data came from immunoSEQ multiplex PCR; TCRdb stores just in-frame clones and leaves some out. The top ten clones hold roughly 13% of a sample with 25,000 to 35,000 clones, 84% of them seen once. The specimen was peripheral blood. These receptors originate from a human donor in a cohort sampled during active COVID-19.

In DNA, the CDR3 is TGTGCCAGCAGCGTACAGGGGGATCAGCCCCAGCATTTT. It translates to CASSVQGDQPQHF. The chain combines TRBV11-2 with TRBJ1-5; TRBD1 agrees at 8 bases. Trimming removed 5 bases from V and 5 bases from J; junction bases left unmatched: 2. CDR3 length equals 13 residues. From germline, CDR1 is SGHAT and CDR2 FQNNGV.

The chain combines TRBV9 with TRBJ2-3, with TRBD2 identical over 7 bases. V was pared by 3 bases and J by 4 bases, with 14 bases of the junction left unmatched. The germline CDR1 and CDR2 sequences are SGDLS and YYNGEE. This CDR3 region has 17 residues. The CDR3 bases are TGTGCCAGCAGCGATGGGACTCAGCGGGGTGTCTCAGATACGCAGTATTTT. Translating gives CASSDGTQRGVSDTQYF.

The gene calls are TRBV29-1 and TRBJ1-2; D is undetermined. Trimming took 4 bases from V and 6 from J, leaving 9 bases between them. CDR3 length equals 11 residues. CDR1 is SQVTM, CDR2 ANQGSEA, per germline. DNA of the CDR3: TGCAGCGTTGGGGCCACACATGGCTACACCTTC. Translated, it gives CSVGATHGYTF.

The chain employs TRBV2 and TRBJ2-3, with D possibly matching TRBD1 (5 bases). The CDR3 extends over 16 amino acids. V gave up 5 bases and J gave up 4 bases, with 19 bases separating them. CDR1 SNHLY and CDR2 FYNNEI come from the germline V gene. The CDR3 here is CASSTPGLDPPDTQYF. The CDR3 DNA is TGTGCCAGCAGTACTCCAGGGTTAGACCCACCAGATACGCAGTATTTT.

The V call is TRBV12-5, the J call TRBJ2-5; no reliable D call. Germline CDR1 reads LGHNT; CDR2 reads FRNRAP. The CDR3 is 13 residues long. V shed 0 bases and J shed 5 bases, with 7 bases lying between them. The CDR3 DNA follows: TGTGCTAGTGGTTTGGTGGGCGCGGAGACCCAGTACTTC. Its translation: CASGLVGAETQYF.

The V gene is TRBV4-2, the J gene TRBJ1-1; TRBD1 might be the D (6 bases). This CDR3 region has 13 residues. Trimming took off 8 bases at V and 1 base at J, with 11 bases between the two ends. From germline, CDR1 is LGHNA and CDR2 YNFKEQ. The CDR3: CASLGGGNTEAFF. The DNA for the CDR3 is TGTGCCAGCCTAGGGGGTGGGAACACTGAAGCTTTCTTT.

The chain uses TRBV5-1 and TRBJ2-5, with TRBD1 as a possible D gene (6 bases). The CDR3 extends over 13 amino acids. Looked up from germline, CDR1 is SGHRS and CDR2 is YFSETQ. Trimming shortened V by 4 bases and J by 4 bases, and 11 bases separated the two germline ends. The CDR3 sequence: CASSTGLIETQYF. The CDR3 nucleotides are TGCGCCAGCAGCACAGGGTTAATAGAGACCCAGTACTTC.

This clone is medium-sized (0.01 to 0.1%) by share. The chain joins TRBV2 to TRBJ2-3; 9 positions match TRBD2. With V trimmed by 1 base and J by 5 bases, 1 base remained unmatched. The CDR3 is 14 residues long. The V gene's germline CDR1 is SNHLY and CDR2 FYNNEI. The DNA for the CDR3 is TGTGCCAGCAGTGAAGGTAGCGGGGGAGATACGCAGTATTTT. Its protein is CASSEGSGGDTQYF.

The DNA of the CDR3 is TGTGCCAGCAGCTCGGGGAGCTCCTACAATGAGCAGTTCTTC. Its protein product is CASSSGSSYNEQFF. The chain employs TRBV9 and TRBJ2-1; tentative D call: TRBD2 (5 bases). This CDR3 is built from 14 residues. V dropped 4 bases and J dropped 0 bases, with 8 bases sitting between them. Germline V gene sequence: CDR1 SGDLS, CDR2 YYNGEE.

This clone was found once. The genes are TRBV9 and TRBJ2-2; D remains unclear. Germline-derived CDR1 and CDR2 are SGDLS and YYNGEE. This CDR3 has 13 residues. V shed 0 bases and J shed 4 bases, with 4 bases lying between them. In DNA, the CDR3 is TGTGCCAGCAGCGTAGTCCGCACCGGGGAGCTGTTTTTT. Its protein is CASSVVRTGELFF.

The V and J genes are TRBV11-1 and TRBJ2-5; the D gene is possibly TRBD1 (7 bases). V was shortened by 5 bases and J by 5 bases, with 12 bases between the two germline ends. Germline CDR1 SGHAT, CDR2 FQDESV (reference sequence). The CDR3 sequence is 13 residues long. The CDR3 DNA follows: TGTGCCAGCAGCACACAGGGGAGGGAGACCCAGTACTTC. Protein: CASSTQGRETQYF. Based on the CDR3 plus reference TRBV11-1 and TRBJ2-5, the full variable domain is EAEVAQSPRYKITEKSQAVAFWCDPISGHATLYWYRQILGQGPELLVQFQDESVVDDSQLPKDRFSAERLKGVDSTLKIQPAELGDSAMYLCASSTQGRETQYFGPGTRLLVL.

V gene TRBV19 combines with J gene TRBJ1-4; D is unclear. V lost 11 bases, J lost 2 bases, and 15 bases lay in between. Germline-derived CDR1 and CDR2 are LNHDA and SQIVND (reference sequence). The CDR3 runs 14 residues. The CDR3: CADEVAETNEKLFF. In DNA form, the CDR3 reads TGTGCCGACGAGGTAGCGGAGACTAATGAAAAACTGTTTTTT. Complete variable domain (other parts from reference TRBV19 and TRBJ1-4): DGGITQSPKYLFRKEGQNVTLSCEQNLNHDAMYWYRQDPGQGLRLIYYSQIVNDFQKGDIAEGYSVSREKKESFPLTVTSAQKNPTAFYLCADEVAETNEKLFFGSGTQLSVL.

This clone has only a few counts. The chain couples TRBV4-2 to TRBJ2-2; a weak D match, TRBD2 (6 bases). The V end was cut by 7 bases, the J end by 4 bases, with 10 bases between. This CDR3 is built from 13 residues. Germline-derived CDR1 and CDR2 are LGHNA and YNFKEQ. The DNA for the CDR3 is TGTGCCAGCACCGTGGGGGGCACCGGGGAGCTGTTTTTT. Translating it yields CASTVGGTGELFF.

The J gene is TRBJ1-5, the V gene TRBV5-1; possibly TRBD1 for D (6 bases). CDR3 length: 15 amino acids. V shed 4 bases and J shed 7 bases, with 18 bases lying between them. Germline assignment: CDR1 SGHRS and CDR2 YFSETQ. This chain's CDR3 is CASSPSGDPRQPQHF. The DNA for the CDR3 is TGCGCCAGCAGCCCATCAGGGGACCCCAGGCAGCCCCAGCATTTT.

The rearrangement uses TRBV6-5 and TRBJ2-7; 8 bases are a match to TRBD1. This CDR3 is built from 13 residues. Germline-derived CDR1 and CDR2 are MNHEY and SVGAGI. V lost 6 bases to trimming and J lost 6 bases; unmatched junction nucleotides: 7. CDR3 sequence reads: CASRRGTGLEQYF. The CDR3 bases are TGTGCCAGCAGGCGAGGGACAGGTCTCGAGCAGTACTTC.